Following are 15 T cell receptor beta chains from one sample sequenced in a study of neurological immune-mediated disorders. TCRdb independently ran MiXCR on the 5' RACE reads; one entry per CDR3 protein. This table holds about 28,000 distinct CDR3 sequences, about 12% found once. The sample comprised PBMCs. These receptors were obtained from a woman aged 60 to 75 in good health.

This clonotype was seen at least ten times. CDR3 sequence: CASSQVRGPGEAFF. CDR3 in DNA: TGTGCCAGCAGCCAAGTAAGAGGGCCCGGTGAAGCTTTCTTT. The gene calls are TRBV14 and TRBJ1-1; D not resolved. Trimming left V 1 base short and J 7 bases short, with 13 bases between. The CDR3 has 14 residues. In germline, CDR1 is SGHDN, CDR2 FVKESK.

This clonotype was seen repeatedly, ten times or more. The chain has TRBV11-2 and TRBJ2-5, with 8 bases matching TRBD2. In germline, CDR1 is SGHAT, CDR2 FQNNGV. This CDR3 comprises 16 residues. J gave up 6 bases and V 3 bases, and 12 bases lay outside the gene matches. CDR3 DNA sequence: TGTGCCAGCAGCTTGGAGCGAGCGGGGGTTGGGAAGACCCAGTACTTC. It is translated as CASSLERAGVGKTQYF.

Ten or more counts support this clonotype. Here the CDR3 reads CASSKALRVECRRNHEQYF. In nucleotides, the CDR3 is TGTGCCAGCAGCAAAGCGCTTAGGGTGGAGTGCAGGAGGAACCACGAGCAGTACTTC. The V gene is TRBV21-1, the J gene TRBJ2-7; the D call in the table, TRBD2, was not verified against the DNA. TRBV21-1 is designated a pseudogene. This CDR3 is 19 amino acids long.

The V and J genes are TRBV28 and TRBJ1-6; D ambiguous. Germline CDR1 reads MDHEN; CDR2 reads SYDVKM. The CDR3 is 17 amino acids. V was clipped by 1 base and J by 3 bases, with 13 bases between them. This chain's CDR3 is CASSLSLQRSYNSPLHF. CDR3 coding DNA: TGTGCCAGCAGTTTATCTCTTCAGCGGAGCTATAATTCACCCCTCCACTTT. The variable domain in full, with the rest retrieved from reference TRBV28 and TRBJ1-6, is DVKVTQSSRYLVKRTGEKVFLECVQDMDHENMFWYRQDPGLGLRLIYFSYDVKMKEKGDIPEGYSVSREKKERFSLILESASTNQTSMYLCASSLSLQRSYNSPLHFGNGTRLTVT.

This sequence joins TRBV12-3 or TRBV12-4 and TRBJ2-2; no clear D gene. With 2 bases removed from V and 6 bases from J, the gap between germline ends came to 4 bases. This CDR3 has 12 residues. The CDR3 coding sequence is TGTGCCAGCAGTTTACCCGCCGGGGAGCTGTTTTTT. Its translation is CASSLPAGELFF.

In its sample, this clonotype was seen many times. The CDR3 DNA reads TGTGCCAGCAGTGTTGAGGGACTATCTTTATACGAGCAGTACTTC. Translated: CASSVEGLSLYEQYF. V gene TRBV6-1 combines with J gene TRBJ2-7, with 7 bases matching TRBD2. The germline V gene encodes CDR1 MNHNS and CDR2 SASEGT. CDR3 length equals 15 residues. The trim removed 4 bases at V and 4 bases at J, leaving 10 bases unmatched.

This clonotype came up many times. This chain connects TRBV4-1 to TRBJ2-3; 8 bases align to TRBD1. This CDR3 is 15 amino acids long. Germline assignment: CDR1 MGHRA and CDR2 YSYEKL. The J segment lost 2 bases and the V segment lost 4 bases, leaving 5 bases of the junction unmatched. This CDR3 is CASSLETGVTDTQYF. The CDR3 coding sequence is TGCGCCAGCAGCCTCGAGACAGGGGTCACAGATACGCAGTATTTT.

This clonotype was seen repeatedly, ten times or more. The chain is built from TRBV12-3 or TRBV12-4 and TRBJ2-1, with D hard to call. The CDR3 covers 15 residues. V was clipped by 1 base and J by 1 base, with 8 bases between them. The CDR3 sequence: CASSLEWGSYNEQFF. The CDR3 DNA sequence: TGTGCCAGCAGTTTAGAATGGGGATCCTACAATGAGCAGTTCTTC.

This clonotype was detected ten times or more. The chain uses TRBV29-1 and TRBJ2-3; D is ambiguous. Trimming cost V 6 bases and J 6 bases, with 7 bases left between them. Germline values: CDR1 SQVTM, CDR2 ANQGSEA. The length of the CDR3 is 10 residues. In nucleotides, the CDR3 is TGCAGCGTCGACTCTGATACGCAGTATTTT. Protein product: CSVDSDTQYF.

This clonotype was observed at least ten times. J is TRBJ2-1 and V is TRBV7-2; D possibly matches TRBD1 or TRBD2 (5 bases each). Germline V gene lookup returns CDR1 SGHTA and CDR2 FQGNSA. The V gene lost 0 bases and the J gene lost 0 bases, with 9 bases spanning the gap. The CDR3 length is 16 residues. Written as DNA, the CDR3 is TGTGCCAGCAGCTTAGCAGGGACGAGCTCCTACAATGAGCAGTTCTTC. Translation: CASSLAGTSSYNEQFF.

V and J are TRBV7-9 and TRBJ2-7; maybe TRBD1 (5 bases). The germline V and J ends were trimmed by 4 bases and 4 bases, with 8 bases remaining between them. The germline V gene has CDR1 SEHNR and CDR2 FQNEAQ (reference sequence). The CDR3 totals 12 residues. CDR3 sequence reads: CASSSQGYEQYF. The CDR3 DNA reads TGTGCCAGCAGCTCCCAGGGATACGAGCAGTACTTC.

Points on this clonotype: Because the CDR3 is missing its conserved closing phenylalanine or tryptophan, this is likely a read error. V usage is TRBV12-5 and J usage is TRBJ1-1; 9 nucleotides agree with TRBD1. CDR1 is LGHNT, CDR2 FRNRAP, per germline. V dropped 6 bases and J dropped 3; count of bases not matched to a gene: 5. The CDR3 covers 14 residues. The CDR3 sequence: CASGPWTGDTEAFL. The CDR3, as DNA: TGTGCTAGTGGCCCTTGGACAGGGGACACTGAAGCTTTCTTA.

This clonotype has at least ten counts. The chain uses TRBV12-3 or TRBV12-4 and TRBJ1-3; D is undetermined. V shed 6 bases and J shed 4 bases, with 10 bases lying between them. The CDR3 consists of 13 residues. This chain's CDR3 is CASSAHGGNTIYF. The CDR3 coding sequence is TGTGCCAGCAGCGCCCACGGCGGAAACACCATATATTTT.

This clonotype was seen ten or more times. The V and J genes are TRBV5-1 and TRBJ2-1; 10 bases match TRBD2. CDR1 and CDR2 from the germline V gene are SGHRS and YFSETQ. With V trimmed by 4 bases and J by 5 bases, 9 bases remained unmatched. The length of the CDR3 is 16 residues. The DNA of the CDR3 is TGCGCCAGCAGCCCCCTTCTTACTAGCGGGAACAATGAGCAGTTCTTC. It encodes CASSPLLTSGNNEQFF. The full variable domain, in which reference TRBV5-1 and TRBJ2-1 provide the parts outside the CDR3, is KAGVTQTPRYLIKTRGQQVTLSCSPISGHRSVSWYQQTPGQGLQFLFEYFSETQRNKGNFPGRFSGRQFSNSRSEMNVSTLELGDSALYLCASSPLLTSGNNEQFFGPGTRLTVL.

At least ten counts were recorded for this clonotype. The rearrangement links TRBV5-1 to TRBJ1-5; D possibly corresponds to TRBD1 (5 bases). The CDR3 has 14 residues. V was clipped by 0 bases and J by 7 bases, with 11 bases between them. In germline, CDR1 is SGHRS, CDR2 YFSETQ. The CDR3 loop is CASSLEGREQPQHF. CDR3 DNA: TGCGCCAGCAGCTTGGAGGGCAGGGAACAGCCCCAGCATTTT.